Many counts were recorded for the clone carrying this T cell receptor beta chain. The CDR3 covers 12 residues. CDR1 MNHNS and CDR2 SASEGT come from the germline V gene. Trimming shortened V by 6 bases and J by 3 bases, and 5 bases separated the two germline ends. MiXCR, applied by TCRdb to the RT-PCR reads, yields one record per CDR3 protein. The sample has approximately 500,000 distinct CDR3 sequences; approximately 24% are singletons. The data are from a study of response to subunit inactivated influenza vaccine. This sample was also put to use in a study of T cells expressing NK-cell markers. This second report adds: Beta-chain TCR cDNA was generated via 5'RACE template switching with UMIs. Repertoires of TCR beta were obtained from T cells sorted as CD3+CD56+NKG2C+, CD3+CD56+NKG2C- and CD3+CD56-NKG2C+.

V is TRBV6-1 and J is TRBJ2-2, with unresolved D. The sequencing used CD4+ T cells sorted from PBMCs, collected about 13 days after vaccination. This TCR derives from a man aged 45-65 years who received an inactivated influenza vaccine. The CDR3 is CASRVYTGELFF. CDR3 nucleotides: TGTGCCAGCAGGGTTTACACCGGGGAGCTGTTTTTT.